Each of the 21 T cell receptor beta chains below was sequenced from the same sample in a study of beta chain features in type 1 diabetes. Expressed TCRB transcripts were sequenced because the entire RNA isolate underwent reverse transcription. The protocol was immunoSEQ multiplex PCR, while the TCRdb copy is restricted to in-frame clones and leaves out a portion. The data contain about 360,000 clones, roughly 12% of them singletons. Sequencing was carried out using naive CD4+ T cells from blood. Source of these receptors: a man in his late teens or twenties in good health.

This clone was seen only a few times. V is TRBV5-8 and J is TRBJ2-4; 7 bases are a match to TRBD2. V dropped 4 bases and J dropped 0; count of bases not matched to a gene: 10. Germline V gene lookup returns CDR1 SGHTS and CDR2 YDEGEE. CDR3 length equals 17 residues. This CDR3 reads CASSIRSGTIAKNIQYF. CDR3 nucleotides: TGTGCCAGCAGCATTCGGAGCGGGACCATAGCCAAAAACATTCAGTACTTC.

This clone was found a few times. The chain is built from TRBV7-9 and TRBJ1-2; 8 bases fit TRBD1. The CDR3 is 15 amino acids. J was trimmed by 4 bases and V by 6 bases; bases with no gene match: 10. From germline, CDR1 is SEHNR and CDR2 FQNEAQ (reference sequence). Here the CDR3 reads CASRFPTQGVYGYTF. In DNA, the CDR3 is TGTGCCAGCAGGTTCCCCACACAGGGGGTCTATGGCTACACCTTC.

V usage is TRBV7-9 and J usage is TRBJ2-3; 11 bases are shared with TRBD1. The germline V gene has CDR1 SEHNR and CDR2 FQNEAQ (reference sequence). With V trimmed by 11 bases and J by 3 bases, 10 bases remained unmatched. This CDR3 contains 15 residues. The CDR3 spells CARAPGTGGTDTQYF. The CDR3 coding sequence is TGTGCCCGAGCTCCCGGGACAGGGGGGACAGATACGCAGTATTTT.

This clone was seen a handful of times. The chain combines TRBV12-5 with TRBJ2-1; a possible D gene is TRBD2 (5 bases). Germline V gives CDR1 LGHNT, CDR2 FRNRAP. The CDR3 length is 17 residues. Trimming removed 5 bases from V and 5 bases from J, with 22 bases in between. CDR3: CASGVSWRAQMDNEQFF. DNA for the CDR3: TGTGCTAGTGGTGTTAGTTGGCGGGCCCAGATGGACAATGAGCAGTTCTTC.

The CDR3 DNA sequence: TGTGCCAGTAGTGAACGACAGGGAAATGGCTACACCTTC. Residues: CASSERQGNGYTF. J is TRBJ1-2 and V is TRBV19; TRBD1 agrees at 7 bases. This CDR3 spans 13 amino acids. Per the germline V gene, CDR1 is LNHDA and CDR2 is SQIVND (reference sequence). J gave up 6 bases and V 5 bases, and 6 bases lay outside the gene matches.

This clone appeared a few times. The chain combines TRBV19 with TRBJ1-1; D is perhaps TRBD1 (5 bases). The CDR3 runs to 12 residues. V dropped 3 bases and J dropped 6 bases, with 8 bases sitting between them. CDR1 is LNHDA and CDR2 is SQIVND in the germline V gene (reference sequence). DNA of the CDR3: TGTGCCAGTAGTATGCAGGGTTCTGAAGCTTTCTTT. Protein product: CASSMQGSEAFF.

This clone came up a few times. The V call is TRBV28, the J call TRBJ2-6; no clear D. Germline V lookup: CDR1 MDHEN, CDR2 SYDVKM. V was cut by 8 bases and J by 0 bases, with 11 bases left in between. The CDR3 totals 15 residues. CDR3 in DNA: TGTGCCAGCCTGGCGGAGAGCTCTGGGGCCAACGTCCTGACTTTC. Amino acids: CASLAESSGANVLTF.

This clone was seen a handful of times. The chain couples TRBV4-2 to TRBJ2-7, with 9 bases identical to TRBD2. The germline gives CDR1 LGHNA, CDR2 YNFKEQ. CDR3 size: 19 residues. Trimming removed 0 bases from V and 3 bases from J; junction bases left unmatched: 15. The CDR3 nucleotides read TGTGCCAGCAGCCAAGATTTCGTGGTAGCGGGAGTGTCAATCTACGAGCAGTACTTC. This codes for CASSQDFVVAGVSIYEQYF.

V and J are TRBV28 and TRBJ2-3; 12 bases are a match to TRBD1. V shed 3 bases and J 6 bases; nucleotides not matched to a gene: 4. The CDR3 runs to 15 residues. Germline V gives CDR1 MDHEN, CDR2 SYDVKM. CDR3 DNA sequence: TGTGCCAGCAGTTTGGGACAGGGGGCGCGTGATACGCAGTATTTT. Translated, it gives CASSLGQGARDTQYF.

The rearrangement links TRBV7-9 to TRBJ2-1; 8 bases agree with TRBD1. The ends lost 8 bases at V and 9 bases at J; junction bases unmatched: 15. The CDR3 has 15 residues. The germline V gene has CDR1 SEHNR and CDR2 FQNEAQ (reference sequence). The CDR3 DNA reads as TGTGCCAGCGGTCGAGACAGGGGAGGTTGGAGTGAGCAGTTCTTC. It codes for CASGRDRGGWSEQFF.

The table lists this clone with a few counts. The chain is built from TRBV19 and TRBJ2-7; 7 nucleotides line up with TRBD2. The CDR3 length is 15 residues. Looked up from germline, CDR1 is LNHDA and CDR2 is SQIVND (reference sequence). The trim removed 5 bases at V and 6 bases at J, leaving 13 bases unmatched. The CDR3 loop reads CASSSIGTGGGEQYF. DNA of the CDR3: TGTGCCAGTAGTTCAATCGGGACGGGAGGCGGCGAGCAGTACTTC.

This chain connects TRBV6-4 to TRBJ2-2; D uncertain. Germline V CDR1 and CDR2: MRHNA, SNTAGT. This CDR3 is built from 13 residues. V lost 5 bases and J lost 3, with 7 bases in between. The CDR3 bases are TGTGCCAGCAGTCTCACGGACACCGGGGAGCTGTTTTTT. Protein sequence: CASSLTDTGELFF.

This clone was seen more than once but under ten times. At one end the junction does not follow the germline gene, possibly because of a read error. The chain is built from TRBV7-2 and TRBJ2-5; 7 bases match TRBD1. The CDR3 is made up of 16 amino acids. Germline CDR1 is SGHTA and CDR2 is FQGNSA. The CDR3 is CASNLEVNRGAETQYF. DNA of the CDR3: TGTGCCAGCAACTTAGAAGTCAACAGGGGAGCGGAGACCCAGTACTTC.

This clone was counted between two and nine times. The rearrangement links TRBV30 to TRBJ2-7; 7 nucleotides line up with TRBD1. CDR1 is GTSNPN, CDR2 SVGIG, per germline (reference sequence). After removal of 1 base from V and 4 bases from J, the junction contained 7 bases not matched to a gene. The CDR3 contains 14 residues. CDR3 loop: CAWSGRDRLYEQYF. For the CDR3, the DNA is TGTGCCTGGAGTGGCCGGGACAGACTATACGAGCAGTACTTC.

V usage is TRBV9 and J usage is TRBJ2-2; 7 bases fit TRBD1. This CDR3 comprises 18 residues. The ends lost 7 bases at V and 4 bases at J; junction bases unmatched: 19. Germline V gene sequence: CDR1 SGDLS, CDR2 YYNGEE. For the CDR3, the DNA is TGTGCCAGCGCGACCCAGAAGCCGGGACAGCGCTTCACCGGGGAGCTGTTTTTT. This gives the protein CASATQKPGQRFTGELFF.

This clone was observed a few times. As DNA, the CDR3 is TGTGCCACCAGCCCATGGACTAGCGGGGGGGCTGGAGATACGCAGTATTTT. Translating it yields CATSPWTSGGAGDTQYF. The V call is TRBV15, the J call TRBJ2-3; 15 positions match TRBD2. Germline lookup yields CDR1 LNHNV and CDR2 YYDKDF (reference sequence). The V and J ends lost 5 bases and 5 bases, in that order; junction bases with no gene match: 8. CDR3 length: 17 residues. Using reference TRBV15 and TRBJ2-3 for the parts outside the CDR3, the full variable domain is DAMVIQNPRYQVTQFGKPVTLSCSQTLNHNVMYWYQQKSSQAPKLLFHYYDKDFNNEADTPDNFQSRRPNTSFCFLDIRSPGLGDTAMYLCATSPWTSGGAGDTQYFGPGTRLTVL.

The chain uses TRBV11-2 and TRBJ2-5; 9 nucleotides align to TRBD1. Germline V gene data show CDR1 as SGHAT and CDR2 as FQNNGV. This CDR3 is built from 16 residues. The V gene end was trimmed by 5 bases and the J gene end by 5 bases; junction bases not matched to a gene: 12. CDR3 DNA sequence: TGTGCCAGCAGCAAATTAAGGGGGGGGACAGGGGAGACCCAGTACTTC. Protein product: CASSKLRGGTGETQYF.

This clone was observed a handful of times. V is TRBV11-2 and J is TRBJ2-3; 8 nucleotides agree with TRBD2. This CDR3 is built from 15 residues. Germline-derived CDR1 and CDR2 are SGHAT and FQNNGV. V shed 3 bases, J shed 5 bases, and the junction held 7 bases outside the gene matches. The CDR3 coding sequence is TGTGCCAGCAGCTTCCCGGGACTAGGGATAGATACGCAGTATTTT. The encoded protein is CASSFPGLGIDTQYF.

The V call is TRBV30, the J call TRBJ2-7; the match to TRBD1 covers 9 bases. V lost 4 bases, J lost 4 bases, and 11 bases stayed unmatched. The CDR3 is made up of 15 amino acids. Germline-derived CDR1 and CDR2 are GTSNPN and SVGIG (reference sequence). The CDR3 region is CAWNDPGTGYYEQYF. The CDR3 region has the DNA TGTGCCTGGAACGACCCCGGGACAGGGTATTACGAGCAGTACTTC.

This chain uses TRBV30 with TRBJ1-1; 7 bases fit TRBD1. The CDR3 sequence is 14 residues long. Per the germline V gene, CDR1 is GTSNPN and CDR2 is SVGIG (reference sequence). The V and J ends lost 3 bases and 4 bases, in that order; junction bases with no gene match: 8. CDR3 nucleotide sequence: TGTGCCTGGAGCAAACGTACAGGGGCCACTGAAGCTTTCTTT. Translated, it gives CAWSKRTGATEAFF. Full variable domain (outside the CDR3, taken from reference TRBV30 and TRBJ1-1): SQTIHQWPATLVQPVGSPLSLECTVEGTSNPNLYWYRQAAGRGLQLLFYSVGIGQISSEVPQNLSASRPQDRQFILSSKKLLLSDSGFYLCAWSKRTGATEAFFGQGTRLTVV.

The gene calls are TRBV6-1 and TRBJ2-2, with 8 bases lining up with TRBD2. Germline CDR1 reads MNHNS; CDR2 reads SASEGT. The CDR3 has 16 residues. The trim removed 2 bases at V and 4 bases at J, leaving 6 bases unmatched. The CDR3 DNA reads as TGTGCCAGCAGTGAACCTAGCGGGCGGCGCACCGGGGAGCTGTTTTTT. Protein sequence: CASSEPSGRRTGELFF.